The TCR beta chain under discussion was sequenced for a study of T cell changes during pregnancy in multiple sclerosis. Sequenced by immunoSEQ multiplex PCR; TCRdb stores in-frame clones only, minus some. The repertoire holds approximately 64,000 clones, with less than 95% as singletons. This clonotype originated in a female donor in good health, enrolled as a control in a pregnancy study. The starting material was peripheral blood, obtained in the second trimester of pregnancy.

DNA of the CDR3: TGTGCCAGCAGCTTGGGGCCCGAAAAACTGTTTTTT. Translation: CASSLGPEKLFF. The chain employs TRBV7-9 and TRBJ1-4; maybe TRBD1 (5 bases). The germline gives CDR1 SEHNR, CDR2 FQNEAQ (reference sequence). V lost 3 bases, J lost 8 bases, and 7 bases lay in between. The CDR3 extends over 12 amino acids. Based on the CDR3 plus reference TRBV7-9 and TRBJ1-4, the full variable domain is DTGVSQNPRHKITKRGQNVTFRCDPISEHNRLYWYRQTLGQGPEFLTYFQNEAQLEKSRLLSDRFSAERPKGSFSTLEIQRTEQGDSAMYLCASSLGPEKLFFGSGTQLSVL.